Each of the 4 T cell receptor beta chains below was sequenced from the same sample in a study of tumor and adjacent non-tumor tissue in lung cancer (dated by TCRdb to 2016 to 2018). RNA was extracted from bulk unsorted tissue and checked for quality with a NanoDrop ND-1000 and an Agilent 2100. Receptor amplification or capture employed multiplex PCR. TCRdb names Illumina HiSeq 2500 as the instrument used. TCRbeta libraries were constructed through three rounds of nested PCR with primers (Table S4) according to protocols adapted from ARM-PCR. Using fastp trimming at Q25 and MiXCR clonotype assembly, TCRdb reanalyzed the public sequencing data and kept in-frame beta chains. Each CDR3 protein gets just one entry, which takes the most common genes and DNA from the rows behind it. The sample has about 110,000 distinct CDR3 sequences on record, around 80% of them singletons. The ten top clones hold 37% of the sample.

Sequencing was carried out using lung tumor tissue. Source of these receptors: an older woman with non-small cell lung cancer.

CDR3 amino acids: CARSIVGAMNTEAFF. Here the CDR3 DNA reads TGTGCCAGGAGCATAGTTGGGGCCATGAACACTGAAGCTTTCTTT. The chain uses TRBV11-3 and TRBJ1-1, with D maybe TRBD1 (5 bases). The CDR3 runs 15 residues. CDR1 and CDR2 (germline): SGHNT, YENEEA. V was clipped by 9 bases and J by 0 bases, with 17 bases between them.

The rearrangement uses TRBV12-3 or TRBV12-4 and TRBJ1-2; maybe TRBD1 (5 bases). This CDR3 spans 13 amino acids. The germline V and J ends were trimmed by 7 bases and 4 bases, with 13 bases remaining between them. This CDR3 is CASMARDRYGYTF. The CDR3 nucleotides are TGTGCCAGCATGGCCAGGGACCGCTATGGCTACACCTTC.

Concerning this clonotype itself: Likely a read error: the CDR3 ends without its conserved phenylalanine or tryptophan. The gene calls are TRBV20-1 and TRBJ1-2; no clear D gene. The CDR3 has 12 amino acids. CDR1 and CDR2 (germline): DFQATT, SNEGSKA (reference sequence). The CDR3 protein is CRATPSYYGYTS. The CDR3 DNA follows: TGCCGTGCTACTCCCAGCTACTATGGCTACACCTCC.

This chain connects TRBV6-5 to TRBJ2-7, with 9 bases matching TRBD2. Germline CDR1 reads MNHEY; CDR2 reads SVGAGI. The J segment lost 6 bases and the V segment lost 8 bases, leaving 11 bases of the junction unmatched. This CDR3 spans 14 amino acids. CDR3 amino acids: CASGNSGSQGEQYF. CDR3 in DNA: TGTGCCAGCGGGAATAGCGGGAGTCAAGGCGAGCAGTACTTC.